The 25 T cell receptor beta chains given below trace back to one sample, sequenced in a study of T cell responses to AZD1222 COVID-19 vaccine. TCRdb's copy holds only in-frame clones and misses some; the assay was immunoSEQ multiplex PCR. The sample lists approximately 170,000 clones, around 89% occurring once. The sample in question was peripheral blood, obtained on day 0 of AZD1222 vaccination. These receptors came from an adult in good health.

This clone came up once. V and J are TRBV7-2 and TRBJ1-5, with D hard to call. Between the trimmed V and J ends, which lost 0 bases and 4 bases, there was a span of 7 bases. The CDR3 consists of 14 residues. CDR1 is SGHTA and CDR2 is FQGNSA in the germline V gene. This CDR3 is CASSLAPVNQPQHF. The CDR3 coding sequence is TGTGCCAGCAGCTTAGCGCCGGTTAATCAGCCCCAGCATTTT. Full variable domain (outside the CDR3, taken from reference TRBV7-2 and TRBJ1-5): GAGVSQSPSNKVTEKGKDVELRCDPISGHTALYWYRQSLGQGLEFLIYFQGNSAPDKSGLPSDRFSAERTGGSVSTLTIQRTQQEDSAVYLCASSLAPVNQPQHFGDGTRLSIL.

The V gene is TRBV27, the J gene TRBJ2-1; D gene unclear. The CDR3 has 15 amino acids. The germline CDR1 and CDR2 sequences are MNHEY and SMNVEV (reference sequence). V was pared by 4 bases and J by 8 bases, with 18 bases between. CDR3 DNA sequence: TGTGCCAGCAGTTCACGACACCCCGCTATCGATGAGCAGTTCTTC. The encoded protein is CASSSRHPAIDEQFF.

This clone was recorded once. Here the CDR3 reads CASRGTGRGSSDSEQYF. In DNA, the CDR3 is TGCGCCAGCAGAGGGACAGGAAGGGGGAGCTCCGATTCAGAGCAGTACTTC. V and J are TRBV23-1 and TRBJ2-7; 8 bases agree with TRBD1. TRBV23-1 is sorted into the ORF group, with uncertain function. The CDR3 runs to 17 residues. V lost 6 bases to trimming and J lost 7 bases; unmatched junction nucleotides: 20.

The V call is TRBV27, the J call TRBJ1-2; 9 bases are a match to TRBD1. The junction had 11 bases not matched to a gene; V was cut back by 5 bases and J by 4 bases. The CDR3 sequence is 16 residues long. Per the germline V gene, CDR1 is MNHEY and CDR2 is SMNVEV (reference sequence). The chain's CDR3 is CASSPRPGQGVYGYTF. The CDR3, as DNA: TGTGCCAGCAGTCCGAGACCGGGACAGGGTGTCTATGGCTACACCTTC.

The chain combines TRBV3-1 (or the pseudogene TRBV3-2) with TRBJ2-7; TRBD2 matches 7 bases. The germline V gene encodes CDR1 LGHDT and CDR2 YNNKEL (reference sequence). The CDR3 is 13 residues long. Losses at the gene ends were 5 bases for V and 7 bases for J; bases not matched to a gene: 8. The DNA for the CDR3 is TGTGCCAGCAGCGAAGGGAGGGGCTCGGAGCAGTACGTC. It specifies CASSEGRGSEQYV.

This chain joins TRBV12-3 or TRBV12-4 and TRBJ1-5; the D is unclear. The CDR3 is made up of 12 amino acids. The V gene lost 6 bases and the J gene lost 9 bases, with 12 bases spanning the gap. This CDR3 reads CASRPRNGPQHF. The CDR3 DNA is TGTGCCAGCAGGCCCCGGAATGGGCCCCAGCATTTT.

This rearrangement joins TRBV19 to TRBJ1-2, with a weak D call TRBD1 (6 bases). This CDR3 region has 12 residues. The germline CDR1 and CDR2 sequences are LNHDA and SQIVND (reference sequence). Trimming took off 3 bases at V and 9 bases at J, with 11 bases between the two ends. The CDR3 reads CASSIAGGSYTF. CDR3 bases: TGTGCCAGTAGTATTGCGGGGGGCAGCTACACCTTC. Based on the CDR3 plus reference TRBV19 and TRBJ1-2, the full variable domain is DGGITQSPKYLFRKEGQNVTLSCEQNLNHDAMYWYRQDPGQGLRLIYYSQIVNDFQKGDIAEGYSVSREKKESFPLTVTSAQKNPTAFYLCASSIAGGSYTFGSGTRLTVV.

The rearrangement links TRBV5-1 to TRBJ1-4, with 10 bases lining up with TRBD1. The CDR3 spans 15 residues. V lost 2 bases and J lost 8; bases outside the gene matches: 6. CDR1 is SGHRS, CDR2 YFSETQ, per germline. The CDR3 spells CASSLAGTGEEKLFF. The CDR3 DNA sequence: TGCGCCAGCAGCTTAGCCGGGACAGGGGAGGAAAAACTGTTTTTT.

This clone was recorded once. The chain uses TRBV10-2 and TRBJ2-3; 7 bases are a match to TRBD2. With V trimmed by 7 bases and J by 6 bases, 10 bases remained unmatched. In germline, CDR1 is WSHSY, CDR2 SAAADI. The CDR3 spans 14 residues. The CDR3 loop reads CASTLGLAEDTQYF. The CDR3 nucleotides read TGCGCCAGCACCTTGGGGCTAGCGGAGGATACGCAGTATTTT.

The chain combines TRBV6-5 with TRBJ1-2; 10 bases match TRBD1. CDR1 MNHEY and CDR2 SVGAGI come from the germline V gene. V gave up 6 bases and J gave up 8 bases; unmatched junction bases: 9. The length of the CDR3 is 14 residues. The chain's CDR3 is CASRTGTGAPGYTF. In DNA form, the CDR3 reads TGTGCCAGCAGGACCGGGACAGGGGCCCCGGGCTACACCTTC.

The chain's CDR3 is CASRALETQYF. The CDR3 DNA is TGTGCCAGCAGGGCGTTGGAGACCCAGTACTTC. The rearrangement links TRBV2 to TRBJ2-5, with unresolved D. Looked up from germline, CDR1 is SNHLY and CDR2 is FYNNEI. V was trimmed by 6 bases and J by 5 bases, leaving 7 bases between them. The CDR3 is made up of 11 amino acids.

The genes are TRBV20-1 and TRBJ1-1; D is unclear. The CDR3 has 11 residues. Germline assignment: CDR1 DFQATT and CDR2 SNEGSKA (reference sequence). V was cut by 4 bases and J by 1 base, with 4 bases left in between. The CDR3 loop reads CSANGNTEAFF. For the CDR3, the DNA is TGCAGTGCTAACGGGAACACTGAAGCTTTCTTT.

The chain joins TRBV4-1 to TRBJ2-5; no clear D. In germline, CDR1 is MGHRA, CDR2 YSYEKL. This CDR3 comprises 14 residues. The V gene lost 0 bases and the J gene lost 3 bases, with 8 bases spanning the gap. DNA of the CDR3: TGCGCCAGCAGCCAAGATACCACGGAAGAGACCCAGTACTTC. It codes for CASSQDTTEETQYF.

This chain uses TRBV5-1 with TRBJ1-2, with D possibly being TRBD1 (5 bases). Trimming took 1 base from V and 8 from J, leaving 15 bases between them. Germline V lookup: CDR1 SGHRS, CDR2 YFSETQ. CDR3 length: 14 residues. CDR3 sequence (DNA): TGCGCCAGCAGCTTGTCAGGAGGGGAGCGCGGCTACACCTTC. Residues: CASSLSGGERGYTF.

With respect to this clone: At one boundary the junction diverges from the germline segment, which might be a read error. The chain combines TRBV18 with TRBJ2-5; no reliable D call. CDR1 is KGHSH, CDR2 LQKENI, per germline. The CDR3 has 12 amino acids. CDR3 in DNA: TGTGCCAGCTCCCCACTCCAAGAGACCCAGTACTTC. This codes for CASSPLQETQYF.

V usage is TRBV14 and J usage is TRBJ1-2; no firm D call. Germline CDR1 is SGHDN and CDR2 is FVKESK. V shed 1 base and J shed 2 bases, with 5 bases lying between them. CDR3 size: 13 residues. This chain's CDR3 is CASSQGVNYGYTF. In DNA form, the CDR3 reads TGTGCCAGCAGCCAAGGGGTGAACTATGGCTACACCTTC.

The CDR3 nucleotides are TGTGCCAGCAGCCAAGATCGGACTGAGGGTGGGACCCAGTACTTC. Translating it yields CASSQDRTEGGTQYF. The genes are TRBV4-2 and TRBJ2-5; D is perhaps TRBD2 (5 bases). V was trimmed by 0 bases and J by 7 bases, leaving 15 bases between them. CDR3 length: 15 residues. The V gene's germline CDR1 is LGHNA and CDR2 YNFKEQ.

The chain couples TRBV15 to TRBJ2-7; D gene uncertain. The germline V gene has CDR1 LNHNV and CDR2 YYDKDF (reference sequence). V gave up 0 bases and J gave up 6 bases, with 9 bases separating them. This CDR3 has 13 residues. CDR3 bases: TGTGCCACCAGCAGAGATTATGTGAGCGAGCAGTACTTC. This codes for CATSRDYVSEQYF.

This chain uses TRBV9 with TRBJ1-6; D perhaps matches TRBD1 (5 bases). The CDR3 loop spans 15 amino acids. CDR1 SGDLS and CDR2 YYNGEE come from the germline V gene. Trimming took off 3 bases at V and 1 base at J, with 8 bases between the two ends. The DNA for the CDR3 is TGTGCCAGCAGCGGGGGGATGTCCTATAATTCACCCCTCCACTTT. Its protein product is CASSGGMSYNSPLHF.

The chain has TRBV4-2 and TRBJ1-5; D gene uncertain. Germline V gene lookup returns CDR1 LGHNA and CDR2 YNFKEQ. With 0 bases removed from V and 3 bases from J, the gap between germline ends came to 9 bases. The CDR3 length is 15 residues. In nucleotides, the CDR3 is TGTGCCAGCAGCCAAGATGAAGGGCTCAATCAGCCCCAGCATTTT. Translated, it gives CASSQDEGLNQPQHF.

This chain joins TRBV27 and TRBJ2-7; tentatively, D is TRBD1 (5 bases). V lost 0 bases and J 5 bases, leaving 14 bases between the germline ends. This CDR3 spans 15 amino acids. Germline V gene data show CDR1 as MNHEY and CDR2 as SMNVEV (reference sequence). This chain's CDR3 is CASSLSAGILDEQYF. Written as DNA, the CDR3 is TGTGCCAGCAGTTTATCGGCAGGGATTCTGGACGAGCAGTACTTC.

The V and J genes are TRBV7-6 and TRBJ1-6; 7 nucleotides line up with TRBD1. With 4 bases clipped from V and 0 bases from J, the junction kept 6 bases outside the gene matches. CDR1 and CDR2 (germline): SGHVS, FNYEAQ. This CDR3 is 17 amino acids long. The CDR3 protein is CASSSGTASSYNSPLHF. The CDR3 DNA reads TGTGCCAGCAGCTCCGGGACAGCCAGCTCCTATAATTCACCCCTCCACTTT.

This clone was counted a single time. The chain has TRBV14 and TRBJ1-6, with D possibly being TRBD1 (5 bases). The CDR3 loop spans 15 amino acids. Trimming left V 4 bases short and J 5 bases short, with 12 bases between. CDR1 is SGHDN and CDR2 is FVKESK in the germline V gene. CDR3 sequence (DNA): TGTGCCAGCAGCCGCCCGGGACCGAATAATTCACCCCTCCACTTT. Translation gives CASSRPGPNNSPLHF.

CDR3 sequence: CASSESGGRNQPQHF. The CDR3 DNA reads TGTGCCAGCAGTGAAAGTGGGGGGCGTAATCAGCCCCAGCATTTT. V and J are TRBV6-1 and TRBJ1-5; TRBD1 might be the D (6 bases). V lost 2 bases to trimming and J lost 4 bases, with 12 bases between them. Germline V gene data show CDR1 as MNHNS and CDR2 as SASEGT. The CDR3 runs to 15 residues.

This chain connects TRBV3-1 (or the pseudogene TRBV3-2) to TRBJ1-3; D not certain. The CDR3 consists of 16 residues. Germline lookup yields CDR1 LGHDT and CDR2 YNNKEL (reference sequence). Trimming pared 1 base from V and 0 bases from J, leaving 10 bases between. CDR3: CASSQVGWNSGNTIYF. The CDR3 bases are TGTGCCAGCAGCCAAGTCGGGTGGAACTCTGGAAACACCATATATTTT.